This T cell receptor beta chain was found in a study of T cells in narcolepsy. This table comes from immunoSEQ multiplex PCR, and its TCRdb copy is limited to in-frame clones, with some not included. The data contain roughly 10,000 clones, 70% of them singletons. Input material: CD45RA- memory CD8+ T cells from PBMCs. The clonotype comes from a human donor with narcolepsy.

CDR3 bases: TGCGCCAGCACCAACGGACAGGGAGCTAACTATGGCTACACCTTC. It translates to CASTNGQGANYGYTF. The chain is built from TRBV5-1 and TRBJ1-2; 8 positions match TRBD1. The CDR3 sequence is 15 residues long. Germline CDR1 SGHRS, CDR2 YFSETQ. Trimming at V came to 6 bases and at J to 0 bases, leaving 7 bases not matched to a gene.